The clone carrying this T cell receptor beta chain has at least ten counts. Being one base from a much bigger clone, this may be a read error. These data belong to a study of tumor-infiltrating lymphocytes in oesophageal squamous cell carcinoma. Germline values: CDR1 SGHVS, CDR2 FNYEAQ. CDR3 size: 17 residues. J was trimmed by 7 bases and V by 3 bases; bases with no gene match: 16. TCRdb itself ran the PCR reads through MiXCR, one entry per CDR3 protein. The table records about 12,000 distinct CDR3 sequences, around 55% of them present only once. This chain joins TRBV7-6 and TRBJ2-7; 9 nucleotides align to TRBD2. The TCR originated in a female donor with esophageal squamous cell carcinoma. Input material: esophageal tumor tissue. This chain's CDR3 is CASSLGFWRGGSNEQYF. The CDR3 DNA is TGTGCCAGCAGCTTGGGATTCTGGCGGGGGGGCTCAAATGAGCAGTACTTC.